This T cell receptor beta chain was captured by sequencing in a study of CD8 T cells in ankylosing spondylitis. Using quantitative 5'-RACE with molecular barcodes, the authors made TCR beta libraries. From the 5' RACE reads, TCRdb called clonotypes with MiXCR, one entry per CDR3 protein. The sample contains fewer than 250,000 distinct CDR3 sequences, over 9.5% of which appear only once. V lost 0 bases and J 4 bases, leaving 16 bases between the germline ends. The CDR3 spans 18 residues. Germline CDR1 reads MGHRA; CDR2 reads YSYEKL. This clonotype was detected ten times or more. Source material: blood, either unsorted or a sorted T cell fraction (not recorded which). This chain uses TRBV4-1 with TRBJ1-6, with TRBD1 as a possible D gene (6 bases). The sequence came from a male donor with ankylosing spondylitis or in good health (not recorded which). The CDR3 region is CASSQDPGGARYNSPLHF. DNA of the CDR3: TGCGCCAGCAGCCAAGATCCGGGGGGGGCGCGTTATAATTCACCCCTCCACTTT.